A selection of T cell receptor beta chains follows, all from one sample in a study of radiotherapy plus CTLA-4 blockade in lung cancer. The repertoire was sequenced with immunoSEQ multiplex PCR; TCRdb's copy has only in-frame clones and lacks some. This table has about 64,000 clones, approximately 70% appearing once. Sample: peripheral blood, taken from a patient treated with radiotherapy plus ipilimumab. Source of these receptors: a human donor with non-small cell lung cancer whose response to radiotherapy plus ipilimumab could not be evaluated. Both conserved end residues are part of each CDR3. A D gene is named only where the DNA matches it firmly. Clone size is shown for a subset of rows, as once, few, many or a class of expanded clone.

j_gene	len	abundance	d_gene	v_gene	CDR3aa	CDR3nt
TRBJ1-6	16	NA	NA	TRBV4-2	CASSQDGGWVYSPLHF	TGTGCCAGCAGCCAAGATGGGGGCTGGGTGTATTCACCCCTCCACTTT
TRBJ1-1	16	NA	TRBD1	TRBV7-2	CASSHEGTALNTEAFF	TGTGCCAGCAGCCACGAGGGGACAGCCCTGAACACTGAAGCTTTCTTT
TRBJ1-6	13	NA	NA	TRBV6-1	CASSEIRDSPLHF	TGTGCCAGCAGTGAAATCCGGGATTCACCCCTCCACTTT
TRBJ1-3	15	few	TRBD1	TRBV7-2	CASSIRTGGTNTIYF	TGTGCCAGCAGCATACGGACAGGGGGAACGAACACCATATATTTT
TRBJ1-2	18	few	NA	TRBV27	CASSPNGKTGPDNYGYTF	TGTGCCAGCAGCCCCAATGGAAAAACAGGGCCCGATAACTATGGCTACACCTTC
TRBJ2-3	17	few	NA	TRBV5-1	CASSLAPEGASTDTQYF	TGCGCCAGCAGCTTGGCCCCGGAGGGAGCGAGCACAGATACGCAGTATTTT
TRBJ1-2	15	once	NA	TRBV7-9	CASSLVQGGNYGYTF	TGTGCCAGCAGCTTAGTACAGGGCGGTAACTATGGCTACACCTTC
TRBJ2-3	14	NA	TRBD2	TRBV6-1	CASSYSGGVDTQYF	TGTGCCAGCAGTTATAGCGGGGGGGTCGATACGCAGTATTTT
TRBJ2-7	14	NA	TRBD1	TRBV6-5	CASRHGQGSYEQYF	TGTGCCAGCAGACACGGACAGGGGTCCTACGAGCAGTACTTC
TRBJ2-3	13	NA	NA	TRBV6-1	CASRRTDTDTQYF	TGTGCCAGCAGAAGGACTGACACAGATACGCAGTATTTT
TRBJ1-4	14	NA	NA	TRBV30	CAWTSGATNEKLFF	TGTGCCTGGACCTCGGGGGCAACTAATGAAAAACTGTTTTTT